The TCR beta chain described here comes from a study of T-cell memory formation after mild COVID-19. As concerns this clonotype: Its specificity is not known.

Trimming cost V 0 bases and J 0 bases; bases outside gene matches: 9. Looked up from germline, CDR1 is DFQATT and CDR2 is SNEGSKA (reference sequence). This CDR3 is built from 19 residues. 5'RACE with constant-segment primers built TCRalpha and TCRbeta cDNA libraries with UMIs. TCRdb used MiXCR to reprocess the 5' RACE reads, holding one entry per CDR3 protein. The sample yields fewer than 700,000 distinct CDR3 sequences, roughly 20% seen once. The study's findings and limits: Researchers found some responding clones in pre-infection memory, a sign that cross-reactive memory joined. The authors did not confirm SARS-CoV-2 specificity of second-wave clones peaking day 37. Clones shrinking from day 15 to 85 showed even CD4/CD8 mixes; later expanders tilted CD4+.

The gene calls are TRBV20-1 and TRBJ2-2, with 11 nucleotides matching TRBD2. The source is an adult woman who had mild COVID-19 (a few samples of this study predate the infection). Cell type and time point are not known. The sequencing input was PBMCs or a T cell subset sorted from them (not recorded which). The CDR3: CSARDQAGTSGPNTGELFF. The CDR3, as DNA: TGCAGTGCTAGAGATCAAGCCGGGACTAGCGGACCGAACACCGGGGAGCTGTTTTTT.